A selection of T cell receptor beta chains follows, all from one sample in a study of long-term antiretroviral therapy in people with HIV. This table comes from immunoSEQ multiplex PCR, and its TCRdb copy is limited to in-frame clones, with some not included. Counted here are around 7,900 clones, roughly four fifths occurring once; the ten biggest clones make up about 15%. Specimen: unsorted PBMCs, collected 0.1 years after starting antiretroviral therapy. All receptors come from a man aged 35 to 55 with HIV. CDR3s include the opening cysteine and the closing phenylalanine or tryptophan. The order of the fields is V gene, clone size, D gene, J gene, CDR3 DNA, CDR3 protein. A D gene is named only where the DNA matches it firmly. Size tells how often a clone was seen (once, few, many) or the class of an expanded clone, and some rows leave it out.

TRBV30,.,TRBD1,TRBJ2-5,TGTGCCTGGGATACAGGGGGAGAGACCCAGTACTTC,CAWDTGGETQYF
TRBV2,.,TRBD1,TRBJ1-2,TGTGCCAGCAGTTTTCCGACCCCGGGACAGGGGGTTTATGGCTACACCTTC,CASSFPTPGQGVYGYTF
TRBV4-3,.,.,TRBJ2-3,TGCGCCAGCAGCCGGAGGGATACGACAGATACGCAGTATTTT,CASSRRDTTDTQYF
TRBV5-5,.,.,TRBJ1-2,TGTGCCAGCAGCTTATACAGCTATGGCTACACCTTC,CASSLYSYGYTF
TRBV13,medium-sized,TRBD2,TRBJ2-3,TGTGCCAGCAGCCCCCAGGGGGGGACTAGCGGGGGGGCCAACACAGATACGCAGTATTTT,CASSPQGGTSGGANTDTQYF
TRBV27,.,.,TRBJ1-6,TGTGCCAGCAGTCCCCGGGAGGCCGCTAATTCACCCCTCCACTTT,CASSPREAANSPLHF
TRBV25-1,medium-sized,TRBD1,TRBJ1-2,TGTGCCAGCAGTGAATCAGGGACAGGTTGGTGGGGCTACACCTTC,CASSESGTGWWGYTF
TRBV4-1,.,.,TRBJ1-1,TGCGCCAGCAGCCAAGTCCAGGGAAGCACTGAAGCTTTCTTT,CASSQVQGSTEAFF
TRBV19,.,.,TRBJ1-4,TGTGCCAGTAGTTATACAGGGAACGAAAAACTGTTTTTT,CASSYTGNEKLFF
TRBV5-6,.,TRBD1,TRBJ1-4,TGTGCCAGCAGCTTGGACAGGGGCTGGTCAACTAATGAAAAACTGTTTTTT,CASSLDRGWSTNEKLFF
TRBV6-1,.,TRBD1,TRBJ1-1,TGTGCCAGCAGCTACAGGGGGTTGAACACTGAAGCTTTCTTT,CASSYRGLNTEAFF
TRBV19,.,.,TRBJ1-4,TGTGCCAGTAGAAACGCAGGGTTAACTAATGAAAAACTGTTTTTT,CASRNAGLTNEKLFF
TRBV18,.,TRBD2,TRBJ2-3,TGTGCCAGCTCACCACGGTGGCAAGCGGGGGGGCAGACAGATACGCAGTATTTT,CASSPRWQAGGQTDTQYF
TRBV7-9,large,.,TRBJ1-5,TGTGCCAGCAGCTCTAGCGGTCAGCCCCAGCATTTT,CASSSSGQPQHF
TRBV7-6,.,.,TRBJ2-1,TGTGCCAGCAGCTTCCGGGTTCACAATGAGCAGTTCTTC,CASSFRVHNEQFF
TRBV7-2,medium-sized,.,TRBJ2-2,TGTGCCAGCAGCCCCGGGACAACGAACACCGGGGAGCTGTTTTTT,CASSPGTTNTGELFF
TRBV5-1,hyperexpanded,TRBD1,TRBJ1-6,TGCGCCAGCTGGGGAGGACAGGGGGCGTCACCCCTCCACTTT,CASWGGQGASPLHF
TRBV4-3,.,TRBD2,TRBJ2-7,TGCGCCAGCAGCCAAACAGCTAGCGGGGGGGCGTACGAGCAGTACTTC,CASSQTASGGAYEQYF
TRBV15,once,TRBD1,TRBJ2-7,TGTGCCACCAGCCCCGACAGGGGGGCCTACGAGCAGTACTTC,CATSPDRGAYEQYF
TRBV19,.,TRBD1,TRBJ1-2,TGTGCCAGTACCCCCAGGACAGGGAGAAACTATGGCTACACCTTC,CASTPRTGRNYGYTF
TRBV19,.,TRBD1,TRBJ1-3,TGTGCCAGTAGTTCCCTTCCGGACAGGGACTCTGGAAACACCATATATTTT,CASSSLPDRDSGNTIYF
TRBV5-6,.,TRBD2,TRBJ2-3,TGTGCCAGCAGCTTATCGTTGACTAGCTCCACAGATACGCAGTATTTT,CASSLSLTSSTDTQYF
TRBV5-5,.,TRBD2,TRBJ2-4,TGTGCCAGCAGCTTGGCTGGGGGGGGAAACATTCAGTACTTC,CASSLAGGGNIQYF
TRBV5-1,.,TRBD1,TRBJ2-2,TGCGCCAGCAGCTTGGCTTGGACAGGCGAGACCGGGGAGCTGTTTTTT,CASSLAWTGETGELFF
TRBV19,.,TRBD1,TRBJ1-5,TGTGCCAGTAGTATGGGATCACAGGGGGATCAGCCCCAGCATTTT,CASSMGSQGDQPQHF
TRBV27,.,TRBD2,TRBJ2-1,TGTGCCAGCAGTTCCCGACTAGCTTCAAGCGATGAGCAGTTCTTC,CASSSRLASSDEQFF
TRBV23-1,.,.,TRBJ1-5,TGCGCCAGCAGTCAATCGGCAGGTCCGAATAGCAATCAGCCCCAGCATTTT,CASSQSAGPNSNQPQHF
TRBV5-4,.,TRBD2,TRBJ2-2,TGTGCCAGCAGCTTGGGTACTAGCGGGGGGACCGGGGAGCTGTTTTTT,CASSLGTSGGTGELFF
TRBV7-9,once,.,TRBJ1-1,TGTGCCAGCAGCAATTCGTCGGGTCCCGGGACTGAAGCTTTCTTT,CASSNSSGPGTEAFF
TRBV19,.,.,TRBJ1-1,TGTGCCAGTAGTATAGGGGTGGGCACTGAAGCTTTCTTT,CASSIGVGTEAFF
TRBV6-1,.,.,TRBJ2-4,TGTGCCAGCGGTTCAGCCGAACTAGCCAAAAACATTCAGTACTTC,CASGSAELAKNIQYF
TRBV2,.,TRBD1,TRBJ1-5,TGTGCCAGCAGACCCGACAGGGCTCAGCCCCAGCATTTT,CASRPDRAQPQHF
TRBV6-6,.,.,TRBJ2-1,TGTGCCAGCAGTGCCACCGGAACTAGTGACAATGAGCAGTTCTTC,CASSATGTSDNEQFF